The sequence of this T cell receptor beta chain was determined in a study of T cell responses to AZD1222 COVID-19 vaccine. As for the study in general: Second-dose groups at about 4 or about 12 weeks were pooled. Study-level points and caveats: Seropositivity was recorded at baseline in only a handful of AZD1222 recipients. Samples come after the peak T cell response, not at day 14.

This CDR3 has 14 amino acids. Germline CDR1 MNHNS, CDR2 SASEGT. V was trimmed by 3 bases and J by 0 bases, leaving 7 bases between them. Libraries were prepared by immunoSEQ multiplex PCR; TCRdb keeps only in-frame clonotypes and omits some of them. The sample has about 120,000 clones, about 88% seen once; the top ten hold 2.4%. Concerning this clone itself: Its antigen remains unidentified.

This TCR derives from an adult in good health. The V gene is TRBV6-1, the J gene TRBJ2-3; D gene unclear. Source: peripheral blood, taken on day 0 of AZD1222 vaccination. CDR3 in amino acids: CASSDPSSTDTQYF. DNA of the CDR3: TGTGCCAGCAGTGACCCCTCTAGCACAGATACGCAGTATTTT.